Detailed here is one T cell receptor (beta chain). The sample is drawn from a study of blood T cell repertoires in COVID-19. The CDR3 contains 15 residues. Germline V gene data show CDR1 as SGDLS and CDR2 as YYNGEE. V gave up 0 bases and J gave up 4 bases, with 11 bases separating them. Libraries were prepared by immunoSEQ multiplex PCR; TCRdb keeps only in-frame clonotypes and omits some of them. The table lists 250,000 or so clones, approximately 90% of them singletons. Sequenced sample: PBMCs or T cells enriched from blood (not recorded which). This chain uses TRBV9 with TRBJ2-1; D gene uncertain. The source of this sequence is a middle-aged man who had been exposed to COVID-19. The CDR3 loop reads CASSVGRLVYNEQFF. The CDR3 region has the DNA TGTGCCAGCAGCGTAGGAAGGCTAGTATACAATGAGCAGTTCTTC.